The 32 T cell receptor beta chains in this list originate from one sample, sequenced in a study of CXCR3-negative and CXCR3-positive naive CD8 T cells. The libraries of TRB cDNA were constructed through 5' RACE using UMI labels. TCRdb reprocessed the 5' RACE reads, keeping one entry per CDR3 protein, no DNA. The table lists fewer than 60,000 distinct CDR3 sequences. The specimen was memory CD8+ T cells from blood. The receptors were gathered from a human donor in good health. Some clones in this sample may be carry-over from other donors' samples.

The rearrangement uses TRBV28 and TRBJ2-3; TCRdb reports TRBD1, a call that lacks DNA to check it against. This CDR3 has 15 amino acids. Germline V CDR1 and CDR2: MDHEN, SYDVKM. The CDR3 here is CASRILDREADTQYF.

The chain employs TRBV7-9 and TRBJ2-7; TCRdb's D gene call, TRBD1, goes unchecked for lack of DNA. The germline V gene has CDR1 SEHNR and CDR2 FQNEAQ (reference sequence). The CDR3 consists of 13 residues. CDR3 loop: CASSLPPHYEQYF.

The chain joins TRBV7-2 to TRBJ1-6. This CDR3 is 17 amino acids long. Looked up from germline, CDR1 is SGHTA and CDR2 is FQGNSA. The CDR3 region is CASSLSTLIGYDSPLHF.

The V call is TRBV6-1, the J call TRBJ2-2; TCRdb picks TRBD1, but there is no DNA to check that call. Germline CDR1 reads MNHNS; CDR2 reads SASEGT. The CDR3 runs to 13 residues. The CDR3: CASSPGESGELFF.

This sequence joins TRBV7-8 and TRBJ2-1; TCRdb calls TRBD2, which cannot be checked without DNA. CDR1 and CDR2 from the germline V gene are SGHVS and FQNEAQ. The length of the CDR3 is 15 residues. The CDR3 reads CASSLVGGGPNEQFF.

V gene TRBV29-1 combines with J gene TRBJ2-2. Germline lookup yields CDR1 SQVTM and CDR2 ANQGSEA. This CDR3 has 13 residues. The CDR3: CSVVVYNTGELFF.

CDR3 sequence: CSVGGEQAVAGELFF. V usage is TRBV29-1 and J usage is TRBJ2-2; no DNA is available, so the TRBD1 call from TCRdb remains unchecked. Looked up from germline, CDR1 is SQVTM and CDR2 is ANQGSEA. The CDR3 runs 15 residues.

The CDR3: CASSQERTGGRNEQFF. The V and J genes are TRBV3-1 and TRBJ2-1; with no DNA, the TCRdb D assignment of TRBD1 cannot be verified. Germline CDR1 LGHDT, CDR2 YNNKEL (reference sequence). The CDR3 consists of 16 residues.

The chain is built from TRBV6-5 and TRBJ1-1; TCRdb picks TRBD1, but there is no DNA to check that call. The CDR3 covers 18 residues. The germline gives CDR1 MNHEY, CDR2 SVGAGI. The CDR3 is CASSYSGGIKSVNTEAFF.

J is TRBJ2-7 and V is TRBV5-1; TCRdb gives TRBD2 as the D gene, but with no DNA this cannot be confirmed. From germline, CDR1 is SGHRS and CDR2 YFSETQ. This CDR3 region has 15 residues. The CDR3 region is CASSFLRDIPGEQYF.

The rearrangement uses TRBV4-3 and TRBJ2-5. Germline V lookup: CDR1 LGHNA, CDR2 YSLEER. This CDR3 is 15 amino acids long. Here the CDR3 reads CASSQDPATQETQYF.

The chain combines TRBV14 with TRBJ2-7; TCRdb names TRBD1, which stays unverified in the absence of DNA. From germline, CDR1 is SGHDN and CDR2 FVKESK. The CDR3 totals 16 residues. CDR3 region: CASSRPGRGEGYEQYF.

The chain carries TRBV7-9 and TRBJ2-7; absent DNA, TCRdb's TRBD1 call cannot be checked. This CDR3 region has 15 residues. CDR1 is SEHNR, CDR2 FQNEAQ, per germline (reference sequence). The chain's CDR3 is CASSASLLSSYEQYF.

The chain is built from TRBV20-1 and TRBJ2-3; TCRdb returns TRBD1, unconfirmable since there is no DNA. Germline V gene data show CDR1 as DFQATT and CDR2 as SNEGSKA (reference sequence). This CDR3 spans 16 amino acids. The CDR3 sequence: CSATHTDRSSTDTQYF.

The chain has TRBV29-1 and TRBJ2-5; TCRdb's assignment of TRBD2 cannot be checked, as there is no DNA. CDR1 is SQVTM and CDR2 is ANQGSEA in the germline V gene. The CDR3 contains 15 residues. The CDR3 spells CSVELAGDPQETQYF.

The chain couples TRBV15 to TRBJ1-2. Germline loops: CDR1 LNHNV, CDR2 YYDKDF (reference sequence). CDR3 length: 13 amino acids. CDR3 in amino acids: CATSRENGYGYTF.

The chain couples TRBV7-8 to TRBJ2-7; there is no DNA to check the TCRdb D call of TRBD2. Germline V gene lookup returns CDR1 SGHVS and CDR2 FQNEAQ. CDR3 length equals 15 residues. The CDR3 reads CASSSPGGLNYEQYF.

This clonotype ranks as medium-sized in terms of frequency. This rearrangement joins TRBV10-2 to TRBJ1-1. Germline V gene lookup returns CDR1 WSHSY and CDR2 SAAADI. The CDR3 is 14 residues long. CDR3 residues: CASSDSWVNTEAFF.

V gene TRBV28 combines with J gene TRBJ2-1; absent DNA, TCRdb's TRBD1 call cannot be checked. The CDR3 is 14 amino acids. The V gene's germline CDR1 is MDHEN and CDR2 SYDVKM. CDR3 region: CASSLGTGGNEQFF.

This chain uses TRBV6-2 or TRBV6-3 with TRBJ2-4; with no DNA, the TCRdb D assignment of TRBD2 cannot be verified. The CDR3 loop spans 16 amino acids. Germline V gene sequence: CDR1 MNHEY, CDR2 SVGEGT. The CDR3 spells CASSYPRGGDVGIQYF.

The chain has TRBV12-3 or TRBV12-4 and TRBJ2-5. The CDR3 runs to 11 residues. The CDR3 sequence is CATRIGETQYF.

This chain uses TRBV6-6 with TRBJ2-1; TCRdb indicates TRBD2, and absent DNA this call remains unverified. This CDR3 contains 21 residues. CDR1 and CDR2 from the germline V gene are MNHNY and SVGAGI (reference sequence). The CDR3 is CASSLEKEELDGYESYNEQFF.

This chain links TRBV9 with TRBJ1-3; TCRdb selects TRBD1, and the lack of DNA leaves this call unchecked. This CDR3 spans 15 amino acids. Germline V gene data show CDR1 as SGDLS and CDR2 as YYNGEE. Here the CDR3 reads CASSAGQFSGNTIYF.

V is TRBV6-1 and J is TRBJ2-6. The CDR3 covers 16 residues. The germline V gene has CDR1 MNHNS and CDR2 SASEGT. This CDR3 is CASSEASGTGANVLTF.

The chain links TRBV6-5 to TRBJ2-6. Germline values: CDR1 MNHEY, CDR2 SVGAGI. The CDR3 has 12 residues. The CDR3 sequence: CASGAGANVLTF.

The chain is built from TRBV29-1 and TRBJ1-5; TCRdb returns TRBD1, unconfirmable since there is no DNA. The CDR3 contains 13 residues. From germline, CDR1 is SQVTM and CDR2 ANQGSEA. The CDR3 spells CTPGTGVHQPQHF.

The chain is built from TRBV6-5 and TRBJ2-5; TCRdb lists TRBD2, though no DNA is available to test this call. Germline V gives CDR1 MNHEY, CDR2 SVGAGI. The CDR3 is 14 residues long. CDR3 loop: CASRVGLGQETQYF.

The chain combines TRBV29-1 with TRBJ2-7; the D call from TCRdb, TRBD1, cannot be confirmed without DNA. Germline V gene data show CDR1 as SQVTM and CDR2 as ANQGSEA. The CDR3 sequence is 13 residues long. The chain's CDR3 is CSVTGDYSYEQYF.

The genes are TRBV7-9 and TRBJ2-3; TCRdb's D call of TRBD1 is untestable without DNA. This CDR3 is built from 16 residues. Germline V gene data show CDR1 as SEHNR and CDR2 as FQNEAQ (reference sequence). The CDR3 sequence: CASSLSPRGRTDTQYF. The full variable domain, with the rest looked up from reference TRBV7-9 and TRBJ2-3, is DTGVSQNPRHKITKRGQNVTFRCDPISEHNRLYWYRQTLGQGPEFLTYFQNEAQLEKSRLLSDRFSAERPKGSFSTLEIQRTEQGDSAMYLCASSLSPRGRTDTQYFGPGTRLTVL.

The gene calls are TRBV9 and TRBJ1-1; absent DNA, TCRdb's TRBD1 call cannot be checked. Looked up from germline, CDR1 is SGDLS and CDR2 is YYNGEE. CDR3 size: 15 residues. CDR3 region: CASSVVPGVNTEAFF.

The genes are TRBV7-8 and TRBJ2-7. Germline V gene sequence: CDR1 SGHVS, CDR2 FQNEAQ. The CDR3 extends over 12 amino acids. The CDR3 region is CASGWTAYEQYF.

This chain's CDR3 is CASSITSANEQFF. The chain is built from TRBV19 and TRBJ2-1. Per germline, CDR1 LNHDA and CDR2 SQIVND (reference sequence). The CDR3 totals 13 residues.